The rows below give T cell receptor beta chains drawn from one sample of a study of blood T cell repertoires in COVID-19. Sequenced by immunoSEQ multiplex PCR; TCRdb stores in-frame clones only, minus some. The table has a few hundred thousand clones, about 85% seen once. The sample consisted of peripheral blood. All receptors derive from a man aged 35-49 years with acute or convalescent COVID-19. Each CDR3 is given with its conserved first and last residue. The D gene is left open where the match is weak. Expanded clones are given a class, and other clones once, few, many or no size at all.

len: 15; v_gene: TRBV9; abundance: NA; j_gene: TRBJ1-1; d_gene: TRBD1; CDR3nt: TGTGCCAGCAGCCCCCGGGACAGGGTGAACACTGAAGCTTTCTTT; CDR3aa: CASSPRDRVNTEAFF
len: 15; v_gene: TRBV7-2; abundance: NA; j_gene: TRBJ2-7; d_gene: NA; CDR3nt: TGTGCCAGCAGCTCGTTGCGGGGAACCTCCTACGAGCAGTACTTC; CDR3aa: CASSSLRGTSYEQYF
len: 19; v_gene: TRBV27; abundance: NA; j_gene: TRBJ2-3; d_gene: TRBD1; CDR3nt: TGTGCCAGCAGTTTATCGTTCCCTAACGGGGCTAAACAGGGGGATACGCAGTATTTT; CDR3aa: CASSLSFPNGAKQGDTQYF
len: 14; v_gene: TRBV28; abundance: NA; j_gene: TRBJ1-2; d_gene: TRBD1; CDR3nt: TGTGCCAGCAGTTTGGACAGGAGGGACTATGGCTACACCTTC; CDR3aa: CASSLDRRDYGYTF
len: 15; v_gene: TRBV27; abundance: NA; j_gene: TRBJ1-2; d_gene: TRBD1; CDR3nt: TGTGCCAGCAGTTTTCGGGACAGGGGGCATTATGGCTACACCTTC; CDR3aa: CASSFRDRGHYGYTF
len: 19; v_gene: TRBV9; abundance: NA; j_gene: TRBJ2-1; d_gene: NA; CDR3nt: TGTGCCAGCAGCGTAGGCGGATCGGACCTATACGGAGGATACAATGAGCAGTTCTTC; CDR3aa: CASSVGGSDLYGGYNEQFF
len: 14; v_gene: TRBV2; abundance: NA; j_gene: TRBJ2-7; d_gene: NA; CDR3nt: TGTGCCAACAAGGAGGGGACCCGGACCTACGAGCAGTACTTC; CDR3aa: CANKEGTRTYEQYF
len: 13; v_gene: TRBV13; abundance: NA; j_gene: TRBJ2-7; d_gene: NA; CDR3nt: TGTGCCAGCAGCTTAACTAGCACCTACGAGCAGTACTTC; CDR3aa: CASSLTSTYEQYF
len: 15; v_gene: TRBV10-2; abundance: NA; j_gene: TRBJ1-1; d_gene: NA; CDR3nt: TGCGCCAGCAGTGAGCTTTTGTCAGGGAACACTGAAGCTTTCTTT; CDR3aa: CASSELLSGNTEAFF
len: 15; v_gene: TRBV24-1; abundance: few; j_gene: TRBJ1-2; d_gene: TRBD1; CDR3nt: TGTGCCACCAGTGATCGAGGGACAGGGCCCTGGGGCTACACCTTC; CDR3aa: CATSDRGTGPWGYTF
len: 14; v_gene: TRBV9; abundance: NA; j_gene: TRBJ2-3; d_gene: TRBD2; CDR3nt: TGTGCCAGCAGCGCCGGACTAGCGTTGGTTACGCAGTATTTT; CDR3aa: CASSAGLALVTQYF
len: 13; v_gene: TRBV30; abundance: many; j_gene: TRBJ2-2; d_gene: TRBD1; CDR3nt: TGTGCCGGGACAGGTTTGAACACCGGGGAGCTGTTTTTT; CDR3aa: CAGTGLNTGELFF
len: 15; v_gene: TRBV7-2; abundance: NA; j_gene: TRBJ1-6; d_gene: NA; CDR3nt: TGTGCCAGCAGCCCCGGTCGGAGTTATAATTCACCCCTCCACTTT; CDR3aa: CASSPGRSYNSPLHF
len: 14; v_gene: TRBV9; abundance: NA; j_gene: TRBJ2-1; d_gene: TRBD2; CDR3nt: TGTGCCAGCAGCGTAGGTGCGGGGGGGCTTGAGCAGTTCTTC; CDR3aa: CASSVGAGGLEQFF
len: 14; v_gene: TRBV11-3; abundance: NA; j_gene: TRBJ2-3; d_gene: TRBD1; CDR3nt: TGTGCCAGCAGCCTTACAGGGGGCTCAGATACGCAGTATTTT; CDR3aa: CASSLTGGSDTQYF
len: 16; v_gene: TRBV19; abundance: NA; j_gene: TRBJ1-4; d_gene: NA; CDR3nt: TGTGCCAGTAGTATCCGAGGGTACCGAACTAATGAAAAACTGTTTTTT; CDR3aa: CASSIRGYRTNEKLFF
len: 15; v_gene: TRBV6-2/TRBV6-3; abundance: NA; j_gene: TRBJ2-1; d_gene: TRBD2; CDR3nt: TGTGCCAGCAGTTTCCTTAGCGGGGGGCTTATTTCGCAGTTCTTC; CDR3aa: CASSFLSGGLISQFF
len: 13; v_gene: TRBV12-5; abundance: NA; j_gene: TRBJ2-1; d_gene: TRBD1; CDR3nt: TGTGCTAGTGGCCTGCAGGGGGCGCGGGAGCAGTTCTTC; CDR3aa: CASGLQGAREQFF
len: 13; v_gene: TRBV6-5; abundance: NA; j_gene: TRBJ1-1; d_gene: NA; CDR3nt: TGTGCCAGCAGTTTAACAGGGACCACTGAAGCTTTCTTT; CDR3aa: CASSLTGTTEAFF
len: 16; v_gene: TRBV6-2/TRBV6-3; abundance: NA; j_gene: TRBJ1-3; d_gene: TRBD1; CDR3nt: TGTGCCAGCAGTTACAGGAGGGGGCGCACTGGAAACACCATATATTTT; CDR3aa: CASSYRRGRTGNTIYF
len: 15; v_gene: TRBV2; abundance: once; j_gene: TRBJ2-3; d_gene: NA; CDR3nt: TGTGCCAGCAGAGAAACAGGGTCGGAGGCGGATACGCAGTATTTT; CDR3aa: CASRETGSEADTQYF
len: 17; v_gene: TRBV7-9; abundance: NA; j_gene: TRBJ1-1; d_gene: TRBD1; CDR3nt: TGTGCCAGCAGCGCCGTCCCGGGACAGGGGCCCAACACTGAAGCTTTCTTT; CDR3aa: CASSAVPGQGPNTEAFF
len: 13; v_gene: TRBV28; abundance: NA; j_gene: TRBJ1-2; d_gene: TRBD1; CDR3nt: TGTGCCAGCAGTTTGACAGGGTATCGGGGCTACACCTTC; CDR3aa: CASSLTGYRGYTF
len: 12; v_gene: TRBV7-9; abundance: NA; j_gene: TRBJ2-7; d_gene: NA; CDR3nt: TGTGCCAGCACTGGACTCTCCTACGAGCAGTACTTC; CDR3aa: CASTGLSYEQYF
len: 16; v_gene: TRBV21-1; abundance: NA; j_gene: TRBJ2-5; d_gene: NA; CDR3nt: TGTGCCAGCCTAAACGTGGCGGGGGGCTACGCAGAGACCCAGTACTTC; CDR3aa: CASLNVAGGYAETQYF
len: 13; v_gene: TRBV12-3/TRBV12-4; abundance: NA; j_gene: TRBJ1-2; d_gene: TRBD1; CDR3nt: TGTGCCAGCAGTTTAGGGGGACAGCGAGGCTACACCTTC; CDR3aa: CASSLGGQRGYTF
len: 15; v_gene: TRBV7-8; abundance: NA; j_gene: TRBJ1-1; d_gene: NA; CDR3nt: TGTGCCAGCAGCTTAGTCGGCGGTCCGAGCACTGAAGCTTTCTTT; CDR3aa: CASSLVGGPSTEAFF
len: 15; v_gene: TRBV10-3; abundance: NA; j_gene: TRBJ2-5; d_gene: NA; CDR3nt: TGTGCCATCAGTGAGTCGGAGGTTCGAGGGGAGACCCAGTACTTC; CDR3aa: CAISESEVRGETQYF
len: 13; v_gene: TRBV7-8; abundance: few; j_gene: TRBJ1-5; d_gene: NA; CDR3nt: TGTGCCAGCAGCTTAGAGCCCTATCAGCCCCAGCATTTT; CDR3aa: CASSLEPYQPQHF
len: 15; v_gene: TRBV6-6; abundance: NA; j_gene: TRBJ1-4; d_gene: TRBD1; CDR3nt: TGTGCCAGCAGTCGACCGGGACAGGGGAGCGAAAAACTGTTTTTT; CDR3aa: CASSRPGQGSEKLFF
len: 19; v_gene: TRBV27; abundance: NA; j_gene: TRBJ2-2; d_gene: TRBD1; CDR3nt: TGTGCCAGCAGTTTACGATACCGACAGGGGAATCGGAACACCGGGGAGCTGTTTTTT; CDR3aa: CASSLRYRQGNRNTGELFF
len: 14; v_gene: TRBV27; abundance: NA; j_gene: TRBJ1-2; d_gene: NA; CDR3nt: TGTGCCAGCAGTCCCCGACAGGTGCTAAGTGGCTACACCTTC; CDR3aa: CASSPRQVLSGYTF
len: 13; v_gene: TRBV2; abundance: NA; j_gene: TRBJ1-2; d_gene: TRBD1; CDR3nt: TGTGCCAGCAGTGTCCGGGACAGGGGGGGCTACACCTTC; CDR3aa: CASSVRDRGGYTF
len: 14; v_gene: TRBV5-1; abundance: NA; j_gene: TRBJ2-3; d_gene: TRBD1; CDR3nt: TGCGCCAGCAGCTTAGGGACAGGGGGGGATACGCAGTATTTT; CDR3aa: CASSLGTGGDTQYF
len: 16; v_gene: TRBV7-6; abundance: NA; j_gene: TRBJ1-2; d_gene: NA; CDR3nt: TGTGCCAGCAGCCGGGGTCCGCCAGAGACTAGCTATGGCTACACCTTC; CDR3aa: CASSRGPPETSYGYTF
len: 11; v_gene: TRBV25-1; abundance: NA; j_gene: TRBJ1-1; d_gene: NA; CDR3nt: TGTGCCAGCAGCACAAACACTGAAGCTTTCTTT; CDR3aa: CASSTNTEAFF
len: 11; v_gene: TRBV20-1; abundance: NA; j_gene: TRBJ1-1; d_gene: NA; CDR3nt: TGCAGTGCTATGCCGGTAATGCAACCTTTCTTT; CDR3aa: CSAMPVMQPFF
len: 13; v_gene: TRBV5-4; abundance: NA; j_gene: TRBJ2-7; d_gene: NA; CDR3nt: TGTGCCAGCAGCTTTCCAGGAAACTACGAGCAGTACTTC; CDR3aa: CASSFPGNYEQYF
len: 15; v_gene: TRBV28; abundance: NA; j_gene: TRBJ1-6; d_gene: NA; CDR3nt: TGTGCCAGCACAGGTGGGGCTGGCAATAATTCACCCCTCCACTTT; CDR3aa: CASTGGAGNNSPLHF
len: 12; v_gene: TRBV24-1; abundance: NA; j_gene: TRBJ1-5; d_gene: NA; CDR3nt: TGTGCCACCGCAGGGGTGGGTCAGCCCCAGCATTTT; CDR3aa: CATAGVGQPQHF
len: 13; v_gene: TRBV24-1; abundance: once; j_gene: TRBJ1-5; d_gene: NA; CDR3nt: TGTGCCACCAGTGATGACGACAGTCAGCCCCAGCATTTT; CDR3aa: CATSDDDSQPQHF
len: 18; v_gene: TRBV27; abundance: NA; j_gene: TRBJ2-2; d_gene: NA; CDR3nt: TGTGCCAGCAGTTTAAGGGGTGGGGACTTCACGAACACCGGGGAGCTGTTTTTT; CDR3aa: CASSLRGGDFTNTGELFF
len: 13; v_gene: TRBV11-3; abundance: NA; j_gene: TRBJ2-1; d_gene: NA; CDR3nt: TGTGCCAGCTCAGGGGAATTATACAATGAGCAGTTCTTC; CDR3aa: CASSGELYNEQFF
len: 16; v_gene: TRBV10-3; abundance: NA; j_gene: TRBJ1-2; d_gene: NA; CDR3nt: TGTGCCATCAGTGAGTCAAGGGGGGGCGCTAACTATGGCTACACCTTC; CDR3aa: CAISESRGGANYGYTF
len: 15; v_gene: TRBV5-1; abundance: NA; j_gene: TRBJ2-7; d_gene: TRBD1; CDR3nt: TGCGCCAGCAGCCGCACCGGGACAGGGCCCTACGAGCAGTACTTC; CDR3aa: CASSRTGTGPYEQYF
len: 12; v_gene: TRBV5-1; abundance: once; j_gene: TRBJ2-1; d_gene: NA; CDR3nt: TGCGCCAGCAGCTTACAGGGCTATGAGCAGTTCTTC; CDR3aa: CASSLQGYEQFF
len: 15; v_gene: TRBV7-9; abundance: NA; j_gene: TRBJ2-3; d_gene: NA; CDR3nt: TGTGCCAGCAGCTCCTGGCAAGGGGCCGCAGATACGCAGTATTTT; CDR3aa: CASSSWQGAADTQYF
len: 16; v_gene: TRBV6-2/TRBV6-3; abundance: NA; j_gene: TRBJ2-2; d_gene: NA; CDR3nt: TGTGCCAGCAGTTACTTAAAGGCTAGCGAGACCGGGGAGCTGTTTTTT; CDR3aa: CASSYLKASETGELFF
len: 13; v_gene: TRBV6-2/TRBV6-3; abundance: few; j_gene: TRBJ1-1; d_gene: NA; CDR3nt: TGTGCCAGCAGTTCCGTACCCTGGCCCGATGCTTTCTTT; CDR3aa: CASSSVPWPDAFF
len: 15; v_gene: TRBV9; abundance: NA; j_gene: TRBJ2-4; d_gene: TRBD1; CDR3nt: TGTGCCAGCAGCGTATCGGGACAGGGGGAAAACATTCAGTACTTC; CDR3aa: CASSVSGQGENIQYF
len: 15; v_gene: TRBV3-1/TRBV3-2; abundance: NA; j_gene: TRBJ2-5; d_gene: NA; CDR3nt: TGTGCCAGCAGCCCTCCCGACAGAGACCAAGAGACCCAGTACTTC; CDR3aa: CASSPPDRDQETQYF
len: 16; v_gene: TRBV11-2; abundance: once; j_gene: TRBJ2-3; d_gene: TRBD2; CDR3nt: TGTGCCAGCAGCTTACGAGGACTAGCGGGGGGAGATACGCAGTATTTT; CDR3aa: CASSLRGLAGGDTQYF
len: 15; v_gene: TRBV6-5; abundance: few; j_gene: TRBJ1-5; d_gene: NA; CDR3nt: TGTGCCAGTTCCTTAAAGGCAGGCGGCAATCAGCCCCAGCATTTT; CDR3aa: CASSLKAGGNQPQHF
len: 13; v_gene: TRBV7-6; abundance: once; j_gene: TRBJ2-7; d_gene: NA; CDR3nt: TGTGCCAGCAGCTTAGGGGGCCGCGGAGAGCAGTACTTC; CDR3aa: CASSLGGRGEQYF